This T cell receptor beta chain was identified during a study of post-analysis software for immune sequencing data. Across the whole study: There were relapsing-remitting, secondary progressive and progressive-relapsing multiple sclerosis among the disease courses included. Points from the study as a whole: Controls had significantly higher normalized Chao1 diversity than multiple sclerosis patients.

Tagging with unique molecular identifiers was a feature of the TCR beta cDNA libraries. There were about 0.85 to 11 million T cells, and 450,000 to 550,000 cDNA molecules came from them. TCRdb called the PCR reads again in MiXCR, with one record for every CDR3 protein. This sample yields about 540,000 distinct CDR3 sequences, of which 30% to 40% are seen a single time; about 5.6% belongs to the top ten. On this clonotype: Its antigen is unidentified. A read error may produce the germline difference seen at one junction end.

The clonotype originates from a girl aged 2-17 years with multiple sclerosis. The sequenced material came from blood.

The CDR3 sequence: CSASLGGGGTATQYF. The DNA for the CDR3 is TGCAGTGCTAGCTTGGGGGGGGGCGGCACAGCTACGCAGTATTTT. V gene TRBV20-1 combines with J gene TRBJ2-3; TRBD2 might be the D (7 bases). The germline gives CDR1 DFQATT, CDR2 SNEGSKA (reference sequence). The CDR3 is 15 residues long.